Described below is a single TCR beta chain sequence and its context. Its antigen is still unknown. Germline CDR1 reads MNHNS; CDR2 reads SASEGT. This CDR3 comprises 12 residues. Between the trimmed V and J ends, which lost 2 bases and 9 bases, there was a span of 8 bases. The sample originates from a study of cytomegalovirus exposure and HLA in healthy donors. Study-wide points: Per a prior analysis, the majority of TCR beta V segments were productive roughly 90% or roughly 30% of the time. The study recorded around 160 TCR beta chains that were cytomegalovirus-associated. One variant, a missense change in DCLRE1C, was linked in a later analysis to TCR beta V- and J-gene trimming.

PCR used 60 Vbeta primers and 13 Jbeta primers. The repertoire was sequenced with immunoSEQ multiplex PCR; TCRdb's copy has only in-frame clones and lacks some. Of some 200,000 clones in the sample, approximately 82% were seen once. The V call is TRBV6-1, the J call TRBJ1-5, with D unclear. This receptor was identified in a woman in her 40s in good health and CMV-seronegative. The sequenced sample was PBMCs. Written as DNA, the CDR3 is TGTGCCAGCAGTGAATCGTTGCGGCCCCAGCATTTT. The encoded protein is CASSESLRPQHF.